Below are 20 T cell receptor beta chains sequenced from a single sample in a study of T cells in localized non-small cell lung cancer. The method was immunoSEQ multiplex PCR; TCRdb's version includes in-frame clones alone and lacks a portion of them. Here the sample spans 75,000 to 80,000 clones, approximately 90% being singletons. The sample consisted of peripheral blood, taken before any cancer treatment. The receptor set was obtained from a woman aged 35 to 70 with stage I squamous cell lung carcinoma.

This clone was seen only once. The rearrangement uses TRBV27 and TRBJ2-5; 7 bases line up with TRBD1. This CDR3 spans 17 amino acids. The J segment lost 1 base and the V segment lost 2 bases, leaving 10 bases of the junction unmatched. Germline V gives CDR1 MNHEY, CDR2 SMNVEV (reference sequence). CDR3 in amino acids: CASSLRRQNRGQETQYF. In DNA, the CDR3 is TGTGCCAGCAGTTTACGGCGGCAAAACAGGGGCCAAGAGACCCAGTACTTC.

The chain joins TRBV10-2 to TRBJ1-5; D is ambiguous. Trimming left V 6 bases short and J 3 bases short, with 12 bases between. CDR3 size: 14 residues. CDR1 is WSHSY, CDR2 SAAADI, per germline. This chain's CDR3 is CASSAGRLNQPQHF. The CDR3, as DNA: TGCGCCAGCAGCGCAGGACGGCTCAATCAGCCCCAGCATTTT.

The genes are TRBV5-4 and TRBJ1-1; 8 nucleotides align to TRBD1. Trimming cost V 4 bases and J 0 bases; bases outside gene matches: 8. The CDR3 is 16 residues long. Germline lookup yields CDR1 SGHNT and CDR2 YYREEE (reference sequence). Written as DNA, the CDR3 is TGTGCCAGCAGCCCGGGGACAGGAATGTTGAACACTGAAGCTTTCTTT. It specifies CASSPGTGMLNTEAFF.

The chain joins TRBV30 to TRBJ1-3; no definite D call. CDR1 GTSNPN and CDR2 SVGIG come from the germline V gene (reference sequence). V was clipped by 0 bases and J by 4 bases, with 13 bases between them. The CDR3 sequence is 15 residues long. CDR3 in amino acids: CAWSVRSGTGNTIYF. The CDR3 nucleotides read TGTGCCTGGAGTGTGCGTTCCGGAACGGGAAACACCATATATTTT.

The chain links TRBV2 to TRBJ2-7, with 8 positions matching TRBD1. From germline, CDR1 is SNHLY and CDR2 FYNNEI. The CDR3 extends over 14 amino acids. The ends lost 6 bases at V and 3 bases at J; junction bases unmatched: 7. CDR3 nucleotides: TGTGCCAGCAGCCGAATAACAGGGGGCTACGAGCAGTACTTC. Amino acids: CASSRITGGYEQYF. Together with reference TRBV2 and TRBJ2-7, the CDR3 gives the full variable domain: EPEVTQTPSHQVTQMGQEVILRCVPISNHLYFYWYRQILGQKVEFLVSFYNNEISEKSEIFDDQFSVERPDGSNFTLKIRSTKLEDSAMYFCASSRITGGYEQYFGPGTRLTVT.

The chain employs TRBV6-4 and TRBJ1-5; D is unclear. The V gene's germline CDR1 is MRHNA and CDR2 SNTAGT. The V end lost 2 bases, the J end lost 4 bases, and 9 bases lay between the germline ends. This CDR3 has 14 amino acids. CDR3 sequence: CASSDGRENQPQHF. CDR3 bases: TGTGCCAGCAGTGACGGGAGGGAAAATCAGCCCCAGCATTTT.

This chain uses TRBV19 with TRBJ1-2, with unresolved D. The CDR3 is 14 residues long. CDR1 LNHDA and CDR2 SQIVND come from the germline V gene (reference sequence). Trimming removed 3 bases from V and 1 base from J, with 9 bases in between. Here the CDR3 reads CASSIGKINYGYTF. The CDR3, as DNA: TGTGCCAGTAGTATCGGAAAAATTAACTATGGCTACACCTTC. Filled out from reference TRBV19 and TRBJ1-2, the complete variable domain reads DGGITQSPKYLFRKEGQNVTLSCEQNLNHDAMYWYRQDPGQGLRLIYYSQIVNDFQKGDIAEGYSVSREKKESFPLTVTSAQKNPTAFYLCASSIGKINYGYTFGSGTRLTVV.

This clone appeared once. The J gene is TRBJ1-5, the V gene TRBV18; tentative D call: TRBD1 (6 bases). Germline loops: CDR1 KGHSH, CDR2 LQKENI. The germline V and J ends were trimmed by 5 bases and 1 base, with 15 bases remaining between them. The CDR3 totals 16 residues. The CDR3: CASSAVPGDSNQPQHF. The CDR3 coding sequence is TGTGCCAGCTCAGCGGTACCAGGGGACAGCAATCAGCCCCAGCATTTT.

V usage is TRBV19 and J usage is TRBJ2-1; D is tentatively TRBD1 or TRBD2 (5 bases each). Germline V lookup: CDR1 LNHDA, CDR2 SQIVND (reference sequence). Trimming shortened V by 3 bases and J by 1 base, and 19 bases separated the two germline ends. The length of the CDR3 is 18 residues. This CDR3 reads CASSMGRSPVMSYNEQFF. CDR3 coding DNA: TGTGCCAGTAGTATGGGACGGTCGCCAGTGATGTCCTACAATGAGCAGTTCTTC.

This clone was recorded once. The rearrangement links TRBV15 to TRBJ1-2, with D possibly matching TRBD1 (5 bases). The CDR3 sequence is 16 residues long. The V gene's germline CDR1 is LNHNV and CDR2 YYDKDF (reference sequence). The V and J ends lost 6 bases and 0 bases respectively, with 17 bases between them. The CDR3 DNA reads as TGTGCCACCAGTGCCGGCATGGGGGACGCTAACTATGGCTACACCTTC. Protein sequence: CATSAGMGDANYGYTF.

CDR3 region: CASSALVETQYF. For the CDR3, the DNA is TGTGCCAGCAGCGCCCTAGTTGAGACCCAGTACTTC. The chain recombines TRBV2 with TRBJ2-5; D uncertain. V lost 6 bases to trimming and J lost 5 bases, with 10 bases between them. This CDR3 region has 12 residues. Germline lookup yields CDR1 SNHLY and CDR2 FYNNEI.

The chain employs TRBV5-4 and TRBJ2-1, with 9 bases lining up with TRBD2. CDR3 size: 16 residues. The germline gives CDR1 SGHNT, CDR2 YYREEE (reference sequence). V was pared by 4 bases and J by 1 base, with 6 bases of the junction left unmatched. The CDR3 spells CASSPGTSRSYNEQFF. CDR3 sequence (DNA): TGTGCCAGCAGCCCCGGGACTAGCCGTTCCTACAATGAGCAGTTCTTC.

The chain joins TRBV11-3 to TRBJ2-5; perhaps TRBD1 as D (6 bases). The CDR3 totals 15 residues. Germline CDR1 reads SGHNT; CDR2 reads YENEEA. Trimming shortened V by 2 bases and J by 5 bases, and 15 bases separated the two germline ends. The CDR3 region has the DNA TGTGCCAGCAGCTTACAGGGGAAAGTGTCCGAGACCCAGTACTTC. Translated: CASSLQGKVSETQYF.

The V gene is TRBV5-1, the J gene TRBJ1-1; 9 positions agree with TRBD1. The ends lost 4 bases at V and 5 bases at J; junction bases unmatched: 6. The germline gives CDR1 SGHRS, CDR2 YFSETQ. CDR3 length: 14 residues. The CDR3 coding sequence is TGCGCCAGCAGCGACGGACAGGGGATGACTGAAGCTTTCTTT. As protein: CASSDGQGMTEAFF.

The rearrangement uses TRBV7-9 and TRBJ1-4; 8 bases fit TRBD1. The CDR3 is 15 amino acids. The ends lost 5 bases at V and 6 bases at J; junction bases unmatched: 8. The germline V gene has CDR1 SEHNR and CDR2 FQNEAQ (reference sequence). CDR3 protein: CASSLLQGADEKLFF. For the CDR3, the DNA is TGTGCCAGCAGCCTACTTCAGGGGGCGGATGAAAAACTGTTTTTT.

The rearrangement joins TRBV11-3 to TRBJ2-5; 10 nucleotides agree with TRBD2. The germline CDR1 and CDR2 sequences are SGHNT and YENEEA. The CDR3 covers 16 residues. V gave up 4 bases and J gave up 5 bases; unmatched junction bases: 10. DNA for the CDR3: TGTGCCAGCAGCTCAACGGGTGGACTAGCGGTGGAGACCCAGTACTTC. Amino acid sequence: CASSSTGGLAVETQYF.

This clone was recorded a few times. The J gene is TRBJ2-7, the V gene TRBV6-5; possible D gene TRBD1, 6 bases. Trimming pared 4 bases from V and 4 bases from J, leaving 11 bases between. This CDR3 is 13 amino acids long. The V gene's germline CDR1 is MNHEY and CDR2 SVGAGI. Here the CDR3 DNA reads TGTGCCAGCAGTTCCTCCAGGGGATACGAGCAGTACTTC. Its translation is CASSSSRGYEQYF.

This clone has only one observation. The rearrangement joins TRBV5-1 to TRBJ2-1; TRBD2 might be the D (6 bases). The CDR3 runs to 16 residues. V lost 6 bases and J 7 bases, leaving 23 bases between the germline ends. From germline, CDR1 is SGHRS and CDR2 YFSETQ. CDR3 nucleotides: TGCGCCAGCAATAAGGATGGGCGGGGCCCTAAGAATGAGCAGTTCTTC. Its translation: CASNKDGRGPKNEQFF.

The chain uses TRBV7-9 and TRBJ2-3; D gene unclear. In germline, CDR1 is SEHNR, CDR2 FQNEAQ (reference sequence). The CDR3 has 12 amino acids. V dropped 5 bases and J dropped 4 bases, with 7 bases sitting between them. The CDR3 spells CASSAGSDTQYF. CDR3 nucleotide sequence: TGTGCCAGCAGCGCCGGATCAGATACGCAGTATTTT.

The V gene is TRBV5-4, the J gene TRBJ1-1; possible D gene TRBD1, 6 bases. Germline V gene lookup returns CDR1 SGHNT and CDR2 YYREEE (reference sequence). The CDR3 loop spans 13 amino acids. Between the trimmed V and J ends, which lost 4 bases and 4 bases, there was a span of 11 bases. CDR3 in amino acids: CASSRSGATEAFF. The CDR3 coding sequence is TGTGCCAGCAGCCGGTCGGGGGCCACTGAAGCTTTCTTT.